These T cell receptor beta chains were read from a single sample in a study of cytomegalovirus exposure and HLA in healthy donors. TCRdb's table, derived via immunoSEQ multiplex PCR, lists solely in-frame clones and lacks some. The table has 220,000 or so clones, approximately 87% seen once; the top ten hold 4.5% to 6%. Sequencing was performed on PBMCs. Receptors originate from a woman between 18 and 30 years old in good health and CMV-seronegative. CDR3s include the opening cysteine and the closing phenylalanine or tryptophan. Each record gives: clone size, V gene, J gene, D gene, CDR3 DNA, CDR3 protein. A D gene is named only where the DNA matches it firmly. A row's size may be missing; if present it is once, few, many or a size class.

NA	TRBV27	TRBJ2-7	TRBD2	TGTGCCAGCAAGATGGGACTAGCGGGTTCCTACGAGCAGTACTTC	CASKMGLAGSYEQYF
NA	TRBV2	TRBJ2-3	TRBD2	TGTGCCAGCATGCCGACTAGCGGGACAGATACGCAGTATTTT	CASMPTSGTDTQYF
once	TRBV7-8	TRBJ1-1	NA	TGTGCCAGCAGCTTAGGCGCGTTGGGGGACACTGAAGCTTTCTTT	CASSLGALGDTEAFF
NA	TRBV6-5	TRBJ2-7	TRBD2	TGTGCCAGCAAGAGCGGGAGGACCCACGAGCAGTACTTC	CASKSGRTHEQYF
NA	TRBV30	TRBJ2-7	NA	TGTGCCTGGTCTCCCAACCCCTACGAGCAGTACTTC	CAWSPNPYEQYF
once	TRBV30	TRBJ2-7	TRBD2	TGTGCCTGGAGTCGGGTGACTAGCGGCTCCTACGAGCAGTACTTC	CAWSRVTSGSYEQYF
NA	TRBV5-1	TRBJ2-1	NA	TGCGCCAGCAGCTTGGAGGTTAGCGGATACAATGAGCAGTTCTTC	CASSLEVSGYNEQFF
NA	TRBV30	TRBJ1-5	NA	TGTGCCTGGAGTGTAGGGGTCCTCCGGAATCAGCCCCAGCATTTT	CAWSVGVLRNQPQHF
NA	TRBV14	TRBJ2-1	TRBD1	TGTGCCAGCAGCCGTAATACAGGGGATGAGCAGTTCTTC	CASSRNTGDEQFF
NA	TRBV5-1	TRBJ2-6	NA	TGCGCCAGCAGCGCTACAGTCTCTGGGGCCAACGTCCTGACTTTC	CASSATVSGANVLTF
few	TRBV5-1	TRBJ1-6	NA	TGCGCCAGCAGCTTCTCCGGGACGGCTGATTCACCCCTCCACTTT	CASSFSGTADSPLHF
few	TRBV19	TRBJ2-7	NA	TGTGCCAGTAGTCACTTCTACGAGCAGTACTTC	CASSHFYEQYF
NA	TRBV2	TRBJ2-2	NA	TGTGCCAGCAGTAGGGTCCCGGTGGACACCGGGGAGCTGTTTTTT	CASSRVPVDTGELFF
NA	TRBV28	TRBJ1-5	TRBD1	TGTGCCAGCAGTTTCAGGCAGGGGGGCAATCAGCCCCAGCATTTT	CASSFRQGGNQPQHF
NA	TRBV18	TRBJ1-3	NA	TGTGCCAGCTCCCAAGGACCGGACTCTGGAAACACCATATATTTT	CASSQGPDSGNTIYF
NA	TRBV7-2	TRBJ2-7	NA	TGTGCCAGCAGCGCCCACCACGAGCAGTACTTC	CASSAHHEQYF
few	TRBV6-1	TRBJ1-1	NA	TGTGCCAGCAGTGATTCTTTTCCCCAAGCTTTCTTT	CASSDSFPQAFF
NA	TRBV7-2	TRBJ2-7	TRBD2	TGTGCCACCACCCTACTTGGGGGAGGGCCGACCGAGCAGTACTTC	CATTLLGGGPTEQYF
NA	TRBV13	TRBJ1-6	NA	TGTGCCAGCAGCTTTGGGAGTTCCTATAATTCACCCCTCCACTTT	CASSFGSSYNSPLHF
NA	TRBV28	TRBJ1-3	NA	TGTGCCAGCAGTTCGACAGTCTCTGGAAACACCATATATTTT	CASSSTVSGNTIYF
NA	TRBV5-1	TRBJ2-7	TRBD2	TGCGCCAGCAGCCCATGGACTAGCGGCTACGAGCAGTACTTC	CASSPWTSGYEQYF
NA	TRBV5-5	TRBJ2-3	TRBD1	TGTGCCAGCAGCTTAATCCGGGACAGCACGCAGTATTTT	CASSLIRDSTQYF
NA	TRBV5-6	TRBJ2-1	NA	TGTGCCAGCAGCCCCACAGTGGACAATGAGCAGTTCTTC	CASSPTVDNEQFF
NA	TRBV11-1	TRBJ1-1	NA	TGTGCCAGCAGCTTGTACCGGACAGAAGCTTTCTTT	CASSLYRTEAFF
NA	TRBV5-1	TRBJ2-3	NA	TGCGCCAGCAGCGACTTTGGGGGGCTCACAGATACGCAGTATTTT	CASSDFGGLTDTQYF
NA	TRBV13	TRBJ2-7	NA	TGTGCCAGCAGCTTAGGACTCGGCCGCTCCTACGAGCAGTACTTC	CASSLGLGRSYEQYF
NA	TRBV6-5	TRBJ2-1	NA	TGTGCCAGCAGCCTCGGTAGCAGGGCCTACAATGAGCAGTTCTTC	CASSLGSRAYNEQFF
once	TRBV27	TRBJ2-7	NA	TGTGCCAGCAGTCCCCCCGGTCGCGAGCAGTACTTC	CASSPPGREQYF
NA	TRBV19	TRBJ1-1	NA	TGTGCCAGTAGTTGGGCTTATGCTGAAGCTTTCTTT	CASSWAYAEAFF
NA	TRBV6-5	TRBJ2-5	NA	TGTGCCAGCAGTTATAGACGTTGGGACCCGAAGTACTTC	CASSYRRWDPKYF
NA	TRBV5-1	TRBJ1-1	TRBD1	TGCGCCAGCAGCTTGAGTCAGGGGGCGCAGAACACTGAAGCTTTCTTT	CASSLSQGAQNTEAFF
NA	TRBV27	TRBJ1-4	NA	TGTGCCAGCAGTGCCTCACACAGGGTCGGAGAAAAACTGTTTTTT	CASSASHRVGEKLFF
NA	TRBV5-4	TRBJ1-1	NA	TGTGCCAGCAGGACCCACGGCGGGTCGATCACTGAAGCTTTCTTT	CASRTHGGSITEAFF
once	TRBV7-6	TRBJ2-3	NA	TGTGCCAGCAGCTTAAGCTACACAGATACGCAGTATTTT	CASSLSYTDTQYF
NA	TRBV27	TRBJ1-5	NA	TGTGCCAGCAGTTTAAGGGACAATCAGCCCCAGCATTTT	CASSLRDNQPQHF
NA	TRBV6-5	TRBJ1-1	NA	TGTGCCAGCAGTTACGCCACGTGGGCGAACACTGAAGCTTTCTTT	CASSYATWANTEAFF
NA	TRBV27	TRBJ2-7	TRBD1	TGTGCCAGCAGTTTATGGTCAGGGGGCTCCCTATACGAGCAGTACTTC	CASSLWSGGSLYEQYF
NA	TRBV7-8	TRBJ2-7	TRBD2	TGTGCCAGCAGCCGGGGCGGCCTAGCGGGGGCCTACGAGCAGTACTTC	CASSRGGLAGAYEQYF
NA	TRBV6-6	TRBJ2-2	TRBD2	TGTGCCAGCAGTTTCCTAGCGGGAGGAAACACCGGGGAGCTGTTTTTT	CASSFLAGGNTGELFF
NA	TRBV11-2	TRBJ2-7	NA	TGTGCCAGCAGCTTAGGACAGTACGAGCAGTACTTC	CASSLGQYEQYF
NA	TRBV28	TRBJ2-7	NA	TGTGCCGGCAGGGGACTCGGGGGCTACGAGCAGTACTTC	CAGRGLGGYEQYF
NA	TRBV7-2	TRBJ2-7	NA	TGTGCCAGCAGCTTAGTTCAGGGGCCGTACGAGCAGTACTTC	CASSLVQGPYEQYF
NA	TRBV30	TRBJ2-7	TRBD1	TGTGCCTGGAGTGGTTCCGGGACAGGGCCTTATGAGCAGTACTTC	CAWSGSGTGPYEQYF
NA	TRBV27	TRBJ2-7	TRBD2	TGTGCCAGCAGTTTAGGGTTGGGTAGCGGGAAATCATACGAGCAGTACTTC	CASSLGLGSGKSYEQYF
NA	TRBV9	TRBJ2-2	NA	TGTGCCAGCAGCGTAATGGTAGGCACCGGGGAGCTGTTTTTT	CASSVMVGTGELFF
NA	TRBV7-2	TRBJ1-1	NA	TGTGCCAGCAGTCTAAATTCGGGGGTAGGAACTGAAGCTTTCTTT	CASSLNSGVGTEAFF
NA	TRBV19	TRBJ1-1	TRBD1	TGTGCCAGTAGTATAAGGCGGGACAGTGAAGCTTTCTTT	CASSIRRDSEAFF